This T cell receptor beta chain originates from a study of T cells in Graves' hyperthyroidism and ophthalmopathy. It was RNA transcripts that yielded the amplified TCR beta CDR3 regions. A set of HTBI primers served as the primers for a first-round RT-PCR of the TCR CDR3. One entry per CDR3 protein, called by TCRdb with MiXCR from the multiplex PCR reads. The profile covers more than 650,000 distinct CDR3 sequences, with roughly 15% appearing a single time and roughly 10% taken by the ten largest. Study-wide results and limits: Blood shared most expanded thyroid clonotypes above 0.001.

Trimming cost V 4 bases and J 1 base, with 14 bases left between them. The CDR3 runs 15 residues. Germline V gene lookup returns CDR1 LGHNA and CDR2 YSLEER. This clonotype was observed a handful of times. Its antigen is not identified. Lactation, pregnancy, other autoimmune disease or uncontrolled infection led to exclusion of patients. V usage is TRBV4-3 and J usage is TRBJ2-7; D is undetermined. The receptor was derived from a woman under 30 with Graves' hyperthyroidism. The specimen sequenced was blood. CDR3 sequence reads: CASSRDTGLSYEQYF. In nucleotides, the CDR3 is TGCGCCAGCAGCCGAGATACCGGGTTATCCTACGAGCAGTACTTC.